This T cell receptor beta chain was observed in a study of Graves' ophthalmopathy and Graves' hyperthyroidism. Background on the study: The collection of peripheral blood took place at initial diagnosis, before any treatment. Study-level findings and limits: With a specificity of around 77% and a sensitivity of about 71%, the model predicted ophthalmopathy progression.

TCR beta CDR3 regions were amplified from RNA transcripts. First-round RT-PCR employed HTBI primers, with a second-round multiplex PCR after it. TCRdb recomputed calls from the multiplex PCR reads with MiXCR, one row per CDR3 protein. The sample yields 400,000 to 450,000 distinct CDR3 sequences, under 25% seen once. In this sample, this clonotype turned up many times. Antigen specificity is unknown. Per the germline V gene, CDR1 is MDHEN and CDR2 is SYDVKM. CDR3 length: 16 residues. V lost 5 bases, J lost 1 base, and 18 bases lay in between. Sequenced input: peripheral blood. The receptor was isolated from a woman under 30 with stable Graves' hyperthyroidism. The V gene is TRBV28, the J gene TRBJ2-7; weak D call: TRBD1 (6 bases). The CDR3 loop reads CASSPEGESRSYEQYF. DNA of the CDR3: TGTGCCAGCAGTCCCGAGGGGGAAAGTCGGTCCTACGAGCAGTACTTC.